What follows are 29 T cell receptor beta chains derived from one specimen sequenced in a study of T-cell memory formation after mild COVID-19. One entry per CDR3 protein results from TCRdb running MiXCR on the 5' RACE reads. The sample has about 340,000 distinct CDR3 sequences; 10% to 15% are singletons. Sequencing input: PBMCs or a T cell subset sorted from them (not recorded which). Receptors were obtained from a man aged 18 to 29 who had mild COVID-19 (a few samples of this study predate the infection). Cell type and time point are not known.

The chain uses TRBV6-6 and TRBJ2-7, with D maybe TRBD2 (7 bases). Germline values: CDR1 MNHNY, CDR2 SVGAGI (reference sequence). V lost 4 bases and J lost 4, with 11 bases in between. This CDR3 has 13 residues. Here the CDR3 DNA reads TGTGCCAGCAGTTCGGGGGGCTCGTACGAGCAGTACTTC. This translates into CASSSGGSYEQYF.

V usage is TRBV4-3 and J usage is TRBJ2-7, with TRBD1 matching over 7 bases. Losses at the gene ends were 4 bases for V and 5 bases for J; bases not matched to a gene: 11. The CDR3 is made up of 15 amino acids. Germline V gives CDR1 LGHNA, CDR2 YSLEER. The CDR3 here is CASSLSGGPWDEQYF. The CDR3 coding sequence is TGCGCCAGCAGCCTTTCAGGGGGACCCTGGGACGAGCAGTACTTC.

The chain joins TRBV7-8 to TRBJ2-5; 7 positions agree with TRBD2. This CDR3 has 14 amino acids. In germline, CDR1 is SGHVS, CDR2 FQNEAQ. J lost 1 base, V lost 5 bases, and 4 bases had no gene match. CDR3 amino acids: CASSEGTTQETQYF. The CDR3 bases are TGTGCCAGCAGCGAGGGGACTACCCAAGAGACCCAGTACTTC.

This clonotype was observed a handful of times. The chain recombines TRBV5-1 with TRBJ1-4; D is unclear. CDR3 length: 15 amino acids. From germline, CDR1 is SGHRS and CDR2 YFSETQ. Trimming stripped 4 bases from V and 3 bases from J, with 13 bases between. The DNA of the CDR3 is TGCGCCAGCAGCCTCGACTTAATGGCTAATGAAAAACTGTTTTTT. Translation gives CASSLDLMANEKLFF.

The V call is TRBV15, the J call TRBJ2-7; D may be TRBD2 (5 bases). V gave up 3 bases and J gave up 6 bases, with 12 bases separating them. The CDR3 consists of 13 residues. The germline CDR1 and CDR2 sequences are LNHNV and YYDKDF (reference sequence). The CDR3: CATSRPLAPEQYV. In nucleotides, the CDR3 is TGTGCCACCAGCAGGCCTCTAGCTCCCGAGCAGTACGTC.

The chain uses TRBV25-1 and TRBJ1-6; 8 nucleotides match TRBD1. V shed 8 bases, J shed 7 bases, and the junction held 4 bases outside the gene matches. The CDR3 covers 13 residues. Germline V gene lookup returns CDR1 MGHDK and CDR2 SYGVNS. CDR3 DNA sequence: TGTGCCAGCGGGGGACAGGCGAATTCACCCCTCCACTTT. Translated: CASGGQANSPLHF. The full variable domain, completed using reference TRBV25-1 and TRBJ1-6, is EADIYQTPRYLVIGTGKKITLECSQTMGHDKMYWYQQDPGMELHLIHYSYGVNSTEKGDLSSESTVSRIRTEHFPLTLESARPSHTSQYLCASGGQANSPLHFGNGTRLTVT.

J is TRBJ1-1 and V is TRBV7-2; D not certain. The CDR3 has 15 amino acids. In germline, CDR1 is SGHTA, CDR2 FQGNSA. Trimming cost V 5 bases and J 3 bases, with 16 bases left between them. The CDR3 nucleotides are TGTGCCAGCAGCATCAGGACGAGCTATTACACTGAAGCTTTCTTT. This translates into CASSIRTSYYTEAFF.

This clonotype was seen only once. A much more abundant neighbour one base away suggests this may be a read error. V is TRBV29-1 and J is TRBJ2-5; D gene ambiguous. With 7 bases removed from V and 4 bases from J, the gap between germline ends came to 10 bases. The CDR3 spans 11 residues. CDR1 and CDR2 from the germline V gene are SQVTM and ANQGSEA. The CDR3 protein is CSASRAETQYF. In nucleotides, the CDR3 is TGCAGCGCTTCTAGGGCAGAGACCCAGTACTTC.

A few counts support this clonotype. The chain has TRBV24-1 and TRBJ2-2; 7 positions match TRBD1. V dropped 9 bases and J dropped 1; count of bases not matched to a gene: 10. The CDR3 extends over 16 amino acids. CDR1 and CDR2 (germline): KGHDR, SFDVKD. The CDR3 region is CATGDRGTENTGELFF. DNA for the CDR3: TGTGCCACCGGGGATAGGGGGACAGAGAACACCGGGGAGCTGTTTTTT.

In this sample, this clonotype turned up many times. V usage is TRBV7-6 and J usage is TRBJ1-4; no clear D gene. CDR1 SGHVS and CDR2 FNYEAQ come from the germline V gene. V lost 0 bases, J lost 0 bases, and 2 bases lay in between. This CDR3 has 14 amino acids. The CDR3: CASSLAATNEKLFF. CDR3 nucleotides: TGTGCCAGCAGCTTAGCCGCAACTAATGAAAAACTGTTTTTT.

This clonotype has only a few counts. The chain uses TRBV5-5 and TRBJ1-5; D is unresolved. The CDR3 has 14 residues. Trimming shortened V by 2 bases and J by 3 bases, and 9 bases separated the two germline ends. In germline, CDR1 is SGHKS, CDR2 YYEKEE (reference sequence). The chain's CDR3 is CASSFRALNQPQHF. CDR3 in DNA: TGTGCCAGCAGCTTTCGGGCCCTCAATCAGCCCCAGCATTTT.

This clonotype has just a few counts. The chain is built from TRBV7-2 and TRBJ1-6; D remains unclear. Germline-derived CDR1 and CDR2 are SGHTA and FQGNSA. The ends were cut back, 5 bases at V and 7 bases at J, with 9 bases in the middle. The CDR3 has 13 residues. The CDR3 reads CASSPRPNSPLHF. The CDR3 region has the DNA TGTGCCAGCAGCCCCAGACCCAATTCACCCCTCCACTTT.

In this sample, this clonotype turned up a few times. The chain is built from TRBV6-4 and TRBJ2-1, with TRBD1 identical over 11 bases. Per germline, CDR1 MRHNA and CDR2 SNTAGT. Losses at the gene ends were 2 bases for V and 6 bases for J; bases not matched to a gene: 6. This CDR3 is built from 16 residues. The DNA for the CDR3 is TGTGCCAGCAGTGACACCCCCGGGACAGGGGGCAATGAGCAGTTCTTC. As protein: CASSDTPGTGGNEQFF.

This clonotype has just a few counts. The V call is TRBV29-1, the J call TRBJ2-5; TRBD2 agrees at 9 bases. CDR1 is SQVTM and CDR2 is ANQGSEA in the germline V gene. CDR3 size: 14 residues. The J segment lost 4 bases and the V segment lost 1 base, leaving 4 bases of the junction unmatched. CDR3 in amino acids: CSVEVSGLAETQYF. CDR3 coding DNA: TGCAGCGTTGAAGTGTCGGGACTAGCAGAGACCCAGTACTTC. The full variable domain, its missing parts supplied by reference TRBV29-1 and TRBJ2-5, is SAVISQKPSRDICQRGTSLTIQCQVDSQVTMMFWYRQQPGQSLTLIATANQGSEATYESGFVIDKFPISRPNLTFSTLTVSNMSPEDSSIYLCSVEVSGLAETQYFGPGTRLLVL.

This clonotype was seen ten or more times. This CDR3 is CASSLAQGSQETQYF. The DNA of the CDR3 is TGCGCCAGCAGCTTAGCCCAGGGGTCCCAAGAGACCCAGTACTTC. The chain combines TRBV5-1 with TRBJ2-5; a weak D match, TRBD1 (6 bases). Germline-derived CDR1 and CDR2 are SGHRS and YFSETQ. The CDR3 extends over 15 amino acids. Trimming pared 2 bases from V and 1 base from J, leaving 12 bases between.

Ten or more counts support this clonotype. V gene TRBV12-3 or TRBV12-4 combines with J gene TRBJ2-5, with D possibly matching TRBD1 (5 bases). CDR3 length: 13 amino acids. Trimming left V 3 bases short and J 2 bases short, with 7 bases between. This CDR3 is CASSFAGQETQYF. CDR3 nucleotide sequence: TGTGCCAGCAGTTTCGCAGGGCAAGAGACCCAGTACTTC.

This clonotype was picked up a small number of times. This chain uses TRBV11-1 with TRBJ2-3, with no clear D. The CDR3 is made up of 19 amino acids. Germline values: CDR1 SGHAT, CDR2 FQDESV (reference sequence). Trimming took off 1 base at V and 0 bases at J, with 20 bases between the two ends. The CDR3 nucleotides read TGTGCCAGCAGCTTAGGCATAAACTTTAGTCCGTCTAGCACAGATACGCAGTATTTT. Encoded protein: CASSLGINFSPSSTDTQYF.

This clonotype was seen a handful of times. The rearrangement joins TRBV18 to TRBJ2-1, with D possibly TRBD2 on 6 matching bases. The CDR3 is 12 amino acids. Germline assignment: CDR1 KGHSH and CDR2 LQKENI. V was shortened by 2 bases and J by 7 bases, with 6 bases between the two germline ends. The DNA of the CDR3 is TGTGCCAGCTCACCAGGGAGGAATGAGCAGTTCTTC. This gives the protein CASSPGRNEQFF.

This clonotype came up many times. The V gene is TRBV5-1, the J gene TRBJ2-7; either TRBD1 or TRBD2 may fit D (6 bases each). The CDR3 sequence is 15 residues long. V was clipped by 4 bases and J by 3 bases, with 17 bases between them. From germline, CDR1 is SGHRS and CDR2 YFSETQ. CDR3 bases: TGCGCCAGCAGCCGGCCGGGGGCAGAGAGCTACGAGCAGTACTTC. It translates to CASSRPGAESYEQYF.

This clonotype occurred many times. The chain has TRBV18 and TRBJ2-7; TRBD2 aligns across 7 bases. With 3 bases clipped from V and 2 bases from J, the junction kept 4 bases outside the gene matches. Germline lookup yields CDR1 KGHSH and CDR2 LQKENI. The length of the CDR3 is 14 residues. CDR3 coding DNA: TGTGCCAGCTCACCTTCGGGGAGGGCCTACGAGCAGTACGTC. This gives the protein CASSPSGRAYEQYV.

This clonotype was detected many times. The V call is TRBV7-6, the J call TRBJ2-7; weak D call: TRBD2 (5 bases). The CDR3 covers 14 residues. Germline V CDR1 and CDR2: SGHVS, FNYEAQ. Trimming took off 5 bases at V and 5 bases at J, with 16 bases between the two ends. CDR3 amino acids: CASSERDAGDEQYF. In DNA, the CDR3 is TGTGCCAGCAGCGAACGGGATGCCGGGGACGAGCAGTACTTC.

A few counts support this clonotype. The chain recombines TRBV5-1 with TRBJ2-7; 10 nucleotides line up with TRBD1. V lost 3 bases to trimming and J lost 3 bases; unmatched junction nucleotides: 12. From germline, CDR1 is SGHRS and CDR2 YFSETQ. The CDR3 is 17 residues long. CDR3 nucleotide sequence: TGCGCCAGCAGCTCTGGGATTAGGACAGGGGGAGGCTACGAGCAGTACTTC. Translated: CASSSGIRTGGGYEQYF.

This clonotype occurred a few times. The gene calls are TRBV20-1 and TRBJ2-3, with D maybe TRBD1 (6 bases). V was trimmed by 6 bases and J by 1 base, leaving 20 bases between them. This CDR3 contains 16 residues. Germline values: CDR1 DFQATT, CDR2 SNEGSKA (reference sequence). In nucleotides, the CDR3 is TGCAGTGCCCACCGACCACTAGAGGGGGGCACAGATACGCAGTATTTT. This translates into CSAHRPLEGGTDTQYF.

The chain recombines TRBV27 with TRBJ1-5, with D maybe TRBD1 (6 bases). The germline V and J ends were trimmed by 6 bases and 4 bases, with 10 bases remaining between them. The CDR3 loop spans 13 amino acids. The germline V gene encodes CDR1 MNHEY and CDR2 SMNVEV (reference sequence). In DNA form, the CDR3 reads TGTGCCAGCAGCCACGGACAGAATCAGCCCCAGCATTTT. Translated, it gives CASSHGQNQPQHF.

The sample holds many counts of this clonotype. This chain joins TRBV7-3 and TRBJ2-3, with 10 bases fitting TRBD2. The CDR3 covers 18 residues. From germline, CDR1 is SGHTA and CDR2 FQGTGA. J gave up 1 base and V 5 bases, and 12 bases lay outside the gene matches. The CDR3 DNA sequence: TGTGCCAGCAGCCGGGCCATCCCTAGCGGGGGTCGCACAGATACGCAGTATTTT. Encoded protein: CASSRAIPSGGRTDTQYF.

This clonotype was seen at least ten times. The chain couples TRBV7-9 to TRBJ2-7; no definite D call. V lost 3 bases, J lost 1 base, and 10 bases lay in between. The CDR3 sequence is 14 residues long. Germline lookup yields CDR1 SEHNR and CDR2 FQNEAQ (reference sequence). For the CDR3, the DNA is TGTGCCAGCAGCTTTTTCGACGAGTCCTACGAGCAGTACGTC. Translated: CASSFFDESYEQYV.

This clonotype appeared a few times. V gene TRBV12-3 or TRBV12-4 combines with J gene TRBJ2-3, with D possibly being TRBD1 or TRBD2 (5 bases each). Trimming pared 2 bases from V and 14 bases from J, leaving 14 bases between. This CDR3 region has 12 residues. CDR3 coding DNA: TGTGCCAGCAGTTTATCCCCGGGACGGCGGTATTTT. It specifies CASSLSPGRRYF.

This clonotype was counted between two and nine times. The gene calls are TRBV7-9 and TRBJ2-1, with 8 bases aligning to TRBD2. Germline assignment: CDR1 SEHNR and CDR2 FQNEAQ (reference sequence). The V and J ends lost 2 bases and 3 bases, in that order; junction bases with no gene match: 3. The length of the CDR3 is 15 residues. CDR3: CASSLHAGGYNEQFF. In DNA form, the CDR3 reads TGTGCCAGCAGCTTACATGCGGGGGGCTACAATGAGCAGTTCTTC.

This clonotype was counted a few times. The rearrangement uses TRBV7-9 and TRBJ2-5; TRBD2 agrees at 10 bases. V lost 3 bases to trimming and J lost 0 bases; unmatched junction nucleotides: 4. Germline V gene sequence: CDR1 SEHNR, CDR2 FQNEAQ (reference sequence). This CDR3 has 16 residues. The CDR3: CASSFTSGAYQETQYF. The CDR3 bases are TGTGCCAGCAGCTTTACTAGCGGGGCCTACCAAGAGACCCAGTACTTC.